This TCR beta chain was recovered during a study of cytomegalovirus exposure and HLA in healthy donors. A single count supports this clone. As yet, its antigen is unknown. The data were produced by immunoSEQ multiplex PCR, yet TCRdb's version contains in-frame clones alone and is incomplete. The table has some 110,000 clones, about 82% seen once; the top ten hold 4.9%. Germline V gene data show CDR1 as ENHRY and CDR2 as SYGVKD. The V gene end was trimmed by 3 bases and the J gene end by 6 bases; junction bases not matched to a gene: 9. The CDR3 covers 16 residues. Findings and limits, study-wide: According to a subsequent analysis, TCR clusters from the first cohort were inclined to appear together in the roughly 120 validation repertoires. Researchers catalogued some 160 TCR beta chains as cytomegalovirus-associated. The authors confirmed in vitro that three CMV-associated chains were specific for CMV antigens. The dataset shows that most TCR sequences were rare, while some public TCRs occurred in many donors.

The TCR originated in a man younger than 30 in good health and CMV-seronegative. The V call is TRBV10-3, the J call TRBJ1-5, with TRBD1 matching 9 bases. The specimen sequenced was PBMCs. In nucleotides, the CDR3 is TGTGCCATCAGTGAAGCCTGGACAGGGGACGTTCAGCCCCAGCATTTT. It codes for CAISEAWTGDVQPQHF.